Given below is one TCR beta chain in context. These data belong to a study of blood T cell repertoires in COVID-19. Study context: Whether acute or convalescent, the COVID-19 samples came from the United States, Italy and Spain. The cDNA or gDNA used as material had been derived from T cells, B-cell-depleted T cells, or PBMCs.

In the original processing: Reference gene primer amplification gave estimated nucleated cell counts. The table came from immunoSEQ multiplex PCR; TCRdb's copy has only in-frame clones and leaves some out. From that table come the V and J calls and clone size; the DNA was used to work out D and trimming. Of approximately 190,000 clones in the sample, around 80% were seen once. CDR3 size: 12 residues. V was cut by 2 bases and J by 7 bases, with 5 bases left in between. Germline V CDR1 and CDR2: MDHEN, SYDVKM. The source of this sequence is a man aged 55-75 years with acute or convalescent COVID-19. The chain recombines TRBV28 with TRBJ1-4, with a possible D match to TRBD1 (5 bases). The sequenced sample was peripheral blood. The CDR3 region is CASSLTGEKLFF. The CDR3 coding sequence is TGTGCCAGCAGTTTAACAGGTGAAAAACTGTTTTTT.